These 32 T cell receptor beta chains originate from one sample sequenced in a study of tumor-infiltrating lymphocytes in primary liver carcinoma (dated by TCRdb to about 2017). Without any cell sorting, total RNA and DNA were extracted together from about 20-30 mg of bulk tissue using the AllPrep DNA/RNA mini kit. The data were produced on an Illumina HiSeq 2500. Starting from approximately 0.5 ug total RNA, TCRbeta-specific cDNA was produced by reverse transcription with a constant-region primer and ProtoScript II reverse transcriptase. Three nested multiplex PCR rounds, following a slightly modified ARM-PCR procedure, were used to build the TCRbeta libraries. Multiplex TRBV1-TRBV30 forward primers and a Cbeta reverse primer were used in the first two PCR rounds, each of which was run for around 10 cycles. TCRdb trimmed the raw reads at Q25, called clones with MiXCR and kept productive beta chains. CDR3 protein sequences are deduplicated, and each keeps its most common genes and DNA. This sample comprises 50,000 to 65,000 distinct CDR3 sequences, roughly two thirds of them detected only once. The ten largest clones add up to roughly 40% of the sample.

Material for sequencing was liver tumor tissue from sampling region 4. The cell subset or site label here, explained by the study, means: tumor region T4, right-lateral pole. Receptors were obtained from a man aged 40-49 years with primary liver carcinoma and hepatitis B virus infection.

V and J are TRBV5-4 and TRBJ2-7, with 8 bases aligning to TRBD1. CDR3 length equals 13 residues. Germline V CDR1 and CDR2: SGHNT, YYREEE (reference sequence). The J segment lost 0 bases and the V segment lost 4 bases, leaving 0 bases of the junction unmatched. The chain's CDR3 is CASSGQGSYEQYF. The CDR3 DNA reads TGTGCCAGCAGCGGACAGGGCTCCTACGAGCAGTACTTC.

This chain links TRBV11-2 with TRBJ1-3; D is uncertain. Deletions cut 7 bases from V and 4 bases from J, with 23 bases between. The CDR3 extends over 17 amino acids. Germline CDR1 is SGHAT and CDR2 is FQNNGV. CDR3: CASTQPSDRLGGNTIYF. In DNA, the CDR3 is TGTGCCAGCACCCAACCATCCGACCGCTTAGGAGGAAACACCATATATTTT.

Of note for this clonotype: At one end, the junction sequence differs from germline, possibly due to a read error. The J gene is TRBJ2-3, the V gene TRBV28, with 12 nucleotides matching TRBD2. Germline assignment: CDR1 MDHEN and CDR2 SYDVKM. This CDR3 is built from 18 residues. The CDR3 region is CATSPLAGGDSDTDMQYF. CDR3 nucleotide sequence: TGTGCCACCAGCCCACTAGCGGGAGGTGACAGTGACACAGATATGCAGTATTTT.

Concerning this clonotype: A read error may account for a junction end that differs from germline. This rearrangement joins TRBV4-3 to TRBJ1-3; D unclear. Germline assignment: CDR1 LGHNA and CDR2 YSLEER. CDR3 length: 15 residues. CDR3 nucleotide sequence: TGCGCCAGCAGCCACAACCAAAACTCTGGAAAGACCATTTATTTT. This translates into CASSHNQNSGKTIYF.

The CDR3 loop is CASTDTGTGVTDTQYF. CDR3 DNA: TGTGCCAGCACTGATACCGGGACAGGGGTCACAGATACGCAGTATTTT. The rearrangement joins TRBV28 to TRBJ2-3, with 10 bases aligning to TRBD1. The CDR3 runs 16 residues. V lost 7 bases to trimming and J lost 2 bases; unmatched junction nucleotides: 9. Germline V gives CDR1 MDHEN, CDR2 SYDVKM. The entire variable domain, with the rest obtained from reference TRBV28 and TRBJ2-3, is as follows: DVKVTQSSRYLVKRTGEKVFLECVQDMDHENMFWYRQDPGLGLRLIYFSYDVKMKEKGDIPEGYSVSREKKERFSLILESASTNQTSMYLCASTDTGTGVTDTQYFGPGTRLTVL.

On this clonotype itself: As the CDR3 is not closed by the conserved phenylalanine or tryptophan, this likely results from a read error. J is TRBJ1-2 and V is TRBV4-2; D might be TRBD1 (6 bases). The CDR3 runs to 17 residues. CDR1 is LGHNA and CDR2 is YNFKEQ in the germline V gene. V was pared by 0 bases and J by 1 base, with 15 bases between. The CDR3 DNA follows: TGTGCCAGCAGCCAAGAAACCGCCCAGGGGCTTAACTATGGCTACACCTCC. Encoded protein: CASSQETAQGLNYGYTS.

As for this clonotype: A read error may explain this, as a much larger clone is one base away. This chain uses TRBV7-9 with TRBJ2-7; D not resolved. The CDR3 runs 13 residues. Germline V CDR1 and CDR2: SEHNR, FQNEAQ (reference sequence). The CDR3 DNA follows: TGTGCCAGCAACTTAGGACCGCTCTACGAGCAGTACTTC. Its protein is CASNLGPLYEQYF.

The rearrangement uses TRBV29-1 and TRBJ2-7, with D perhaps given as TRBD1 or TRBD2 (5 bases each). CDR3 length: 12 residues. Per the germline V gene, CDR1 is SQVTM and CDR2 is ANQGSEA. V dropped 6 bases and J dropped 5 bases, with 14 bases sitting between them. CDR3 amino acids: CSVGRDGHEQYF. The CDR3 DNA reads as TGCAGCGTCGGCAGGGACGGCCACGAGCAGTACTTC.

The chain uses TRBV29-1 and TRBJ1-1; D perhaps matches TRBD1 (6 bases). The CDR3 totals 10 residues. CDR1 SQVTM and CDR2 ANQGSEA come from the germline V gene. The CDR3 nucleotides read TGCGGCGAGGGGGACACTGAAGCTTTCTTT. This translates into CGEGDTEAFF.

This chain connects TRBV5-5 to TRBJ1-6; no clear D. The CDR3 has 13 residues. Germline CDR1 is SGHKS and CDR2 is YYEKEE (reference sequence). V was trimmed by 3 bases and J by 7 bases, leaving 8 bases between them. Written as DNA, the CDR3 is TGTGCCAGCAGCTGGCGAGGGAATTCACCCCTCCACTTT. Its protein product is CASSWRGNSPLHF.

On this clonotype: At one end, the junction sequence differs from germline, possibly due to a read error. The chain couples TRBV11-2 to TRBJ2-3; 10 nucleotides align to TRBD2. Germline lookup yields CDR1 SGHAT and CDR2 FQNNGV. The CDR3 has 17 amino acids. The CDR3 spells CASIDQVSSGSSDMQYF. DNA of the CDR3: TGTGCCAGCATCGACCAGGTTTCTAGCGGGAGCTCAGATATGCAGTATTTT.

V gene TRBV11-2 combines with J gene TRBJ2-7; a weak D match, TRBD2 (6 bases). Trimming pared 11 bases from V and 2 bases from J, leaving 16 bases between. CDR1 is SGHAT, CDR2 FQNNGV, per germline. The CDR3 has 13 residues. The CDR3 DNA sequence: TGTGCCTGCAACTTAGCGGACACCTACGAGCAGTACTTC. It codes for CACNLADTYEQYF.

On this clonotype itself: Sequence at one end of the junction differs from germline and may be a read error. The chain recombines TRBV11-2 with TRBJ2-7, with D possibly being TRBD2 (5 bases). The CDR3 loop spans 15 amino acids. Germline lookup yields CDR1 SGHAT and CDR2 FQNNGV. CDR3 DNA sequence: TGTGCTAGCAGCTTAGGGTCCGGGGTCTCTGGCGAGCAGTACTTC. It encodes CASSLGSGVSGEQYF.

On this clonotype itself: Germline is not matched at one junction end, which may reflect a read error. J is TRBJ2-7 and V is TRBV4-1; D remains unclear. The CDR3 contains 14 residues. From germline, CDR1 is MGHRA and CDR2 YSYEKL. CDR3 sequence: CASSRVDTYYDQYF. In DNA form, the CDR3 reads TGCGCCAGCAGCCGAGTCGATACTTACTACGATCAGTACTTC.

About this clonotype: A read error is possible here, since a much larger clone lies one base away. V usage is TRBV5-1 and J usage is TRBJ2-5; 9 bases align to TRBD1. V lost 2 bases to trimming and J lost 4 bases; unmatched junction nucleotides: 6. Germline assignment: CDR1 SGHRS and CDR2 YFSETQ. CDR3 length: 15 amino acids. CDR3 residues: CASSLTGGEGETQYF. DNA for the CDR3: TGCGCCAGCAGCTTAACAGGGGGCGAAGGAGAGACCCAGTACTTC.

This clonotype was counted between two and nine times. The genes are TRBV6-1 and TRBJ1-5; unclear D gene. CDR3 length equals 14 residues. Trimming took 4 bases from V and 3 from J, leaving 10 bases between them. Germline CDR1 is MNHNS and CDR2 is SASEGT. In DNA form, the CDR3 reads TGTGCCAGCAGTGGAGACCATAACAATCAGCCCCAGCATTTT. Protein product: CASSGDHNNQPQHF.

This clonotype was seen only a few times. A much larger clone lies one base from this, so it may be a read error. The V gene is TRBV11-2, the J gene TRBJ2-5, with 8 positions matching TRBD2. Germline V gives CDR1 SGHAT, CDR2 FQNNGV. The CDR3 loop spans 15 amino acids. Here the CDR3 DNA reads TGTGGCAGCCAAACTCCTGGCGGGGGGAAAGAGACCCAGTACTTC. This sequence encodes CGSQTPGGGKETQYF.

In this sample, this clonotype turned up many times. J is TRBJ2-7 and V is TRBV11-2, with D unresolved. The CDR3 has 12 amino acids. V was pared by 4 bases and J by 10 bases, with 14 bases between. Germline lookup yields CDR1 SGHAT and CDR2 FQNNGV. CDR3 sequence (DNA): TGTGCCAGCAGCTCGTCGCAGGTCGAACAGTACTTC. Translating gives CASSSSQVEQYF.

This clonotype was observed at least ten times. This chain connects TRBV11-2 to TRBJ1-2, with 7 bases that match TRBD1. V lost 3 bases and J lost 7; bases outside the gene matches: 5. The CDR3 length is 13 residues. CDR1 is SGHAT and CDR2 is FQNNGV in the germline V gene. Here the CDR3 reads CASSLVQGLGYTF. The DNA of the CDR3 is TGTGCCAGCAGCTTGGTACAGGGGCTTGGCTACACCTTC. Looking up the rest from reference TRBV11-2 and TRBJ1-2 gives the full variable domain: EAGVAQSPRYKIIEKRQSVAFWCNPISGHATLYWYQQILGQGPKLLIQFQNNGVVDDSQLPKDRFSAERLKGVDSTLKIQPAKLEDSAVYLCASSLVQGLGYTFGSGTRLTVV.

Turning to this clonotype: Compared with germline, one end of the junction differs, possibly owing to a read error. The chain has TRBV4-3 and TRBJ2-1; D gene ambiguous. Germline assignment: CDR1 LGHNA and CDR2 YSLEER. The CDR3 extends over 16 amino acids. The CDR3 DNA reads TGCGCCAGCAGCCAAGTACAAGCCTCTACGTACAGTGAGCAGTTCTTC. This sequence encodes CASSQVQASTYSEQFF.

A note on this clonotype: A junction boundary mismatches the germline segment, possibly from a read error. The chain uses TRBV5-1 and TRBJ2-6; a weak D match, TRBD1 (5 bases). The length of the CDR3 is 15 residues. Looked up from germline, CDR1 is SGHRS and CDR2 is YFSETQ. CDR3 DNA sequence: TGCGCCAGCAGCCTGAGGCGTTCTGGGGCCAACGTCATGACTTTC. Translation: CASSLRRSGANVMTF.

V gene TRBV7-9 combines with J gene TRBJ2-7; D may correspond to TRBD1 or TRBD2 (6 bases each). V shed 6 bases and J shed 6 bases, with 24 bases lying between them. CDR1 is SEHNR, CDR2 FQNEAQ, per germline (reference sequence). This CDR3 contains 16 residues. The CDR3 is CASSPPGGLVGGEQYF. CDR3 sequence (DNA): TGTGCCAGCAGTCCACCCGGGGGCCTAGTAGGAGGCGAGCAGTACTTC.

This clonotype is medium-sized within its sample. The chain couples TRBV12-3 or TRBV12-4 to TRBJ2-1, with D unclear. Trimming took 6 bases from V and 4 from J, leaving 19 bases between them. The CDR3 runs to 16 residues. The chain's CDR3 is CASSRTAGNLYNEQFF. The CDR3 DNA reads TGTGCCAGCAGCCGCACCGCTGGAAACCTTTACAATGAGCAGTTCTTC.

About this clonotype: A read error may explain this, as a much larger clone is one base away. The genes are TRBV29-1 and TRBJ2-1; D is perhaps TRBD1 (6 bases). Germline-derived CDR1 and CDR2 are SQVTM and ANQGSEA. CDR3 size: 12 residues. The CDR3 here is CSGLQGFDEQIF. The DNA for the CDR3 is TGCAGCGGACTACAGGGTTTCGATGAGCAGATCTTC.

The chain couples TRBV5-5 to TRBJ2-7; no firm D call. Per the germline V gene, CDR1 is SGHKS and CDR2 is YYEKEE (reference sequence). This CDR3 contains 15 residues. Trimming shortened V by 9 bases and J by 7 bases, and 26 bases separated the two germline ends. CDR3 nucleotides: TGTGCCATCAACTTGGTTCCTGGACGGTACAATGAGCAGTACTTC. Translating it yields CAINLVPGRYNEQYF.

Notes on this clonotype: A clone one base away is much larger, so this may be a read error. The chain recombines TRBV7-3 with TRBJ1-1, with D possibly TRBD1 on 6 matching bases. CDR1 and CDR2 (germline): SGHTA, FQGTGA. The CDR3 runs 13 residues. The CDR3 bases are TGTGTCAGCAGCTCACAGGGGAACACTGAAGCTTTCTTT. Its protein is CVSSSQGNTEAFF.

As regards this clonotype: Compared with germline, one end of the junction differs, possibly owing to a read error. J is TRBJ2-3 and V is TRBV11-2, with 7 bases fitting TRBD1. Germline V gene lookup returns CDR1 SGHAT and CDR2 FQNNGV. The CDR3 length is 16 residues. CDR3: CASSLARDSPTDVQYF. In nucleotides, the CDR3 is TGTGCCAGTAGCTTAGCTAGGGACAGTCCCACAGATGTGCAGTATTTT.

The rearrangement joins TRBV5-1 to TRBJ1-5; D might be TRBD1 (6 bases). Germline CDR1 is SGHRS and CDR2 is YFSETQ. Trimming took off 10 bases at V and 0 bases at J, with 17 bases between the two ends. The CDR3 has 15 amino acids. CDR3 sequence: CACSPGANSNQPQHF. CDR3 DNA: TGCGCCTGTAGCCCAGGGGCGAATAGCAATCAGCCCCAGCATTTT. The complete variable domain, with remaining parts taken from reference TRBV5-1 and TRBJ1-5, reads KAGVTQTPRYLIKTRGQQVTLSCSPISGHRSVSWYQQTPGQGLQFLFEYFSETQRNKGNFPGRFSGRQFSNSRSEMNVSTLELGDSALYLCACSPGANSNQPQHFGDGTRLSIL.

This clonotype was recorded once. Germline is not matched at one junction end, which may reflect a read error. The chain couples TRBV28 to TRBJ2-2, with D perhaps TRBD1 (5 bases). The CDR3 sequence is 15 residues long. In germline, CDR1 is MDHEN, CDR2 SYDVKM. The CDR3, as DNA: TGTGCAAGCAGTTTGTTAGGGGCCGGGCCCCGGGAGCTGTTTTTT. Translated, it gives CASSLLGAGPRELFF. Full variable domain (outside the CDR3, taken from reference TRBV28 and TRBJ2-2): DVKVTQSSRYLVKRTGEKVFLECVQDMDHENMFWYRQDPGLGLRLIYFSYDVKMKEKGDIPEGYSVSREKKERFSLILESASTNQTSMYLCASSLLGAGPRELFFGEGSRLTVL.

Remarks on this clonotype: Mismatch with germline at one junction end may stem from a read error. The genes are TRBV5-6 and TRBJ2-6; weak D call: TRBD2 (6 bases). The CDR3 spans 16 residues. From germline, CDR1 is SGHDT and CDR2 YYEEEE. Written as DNA, the CDR3 is TGTGCCAGCTGCCTGGTGGGGGACTCTGGGGCCAACGCCCTGACTTTC. It translates to CASCLVGDSGANALTF.

The chain has TRBV5-6 and TRBJ2-3; 8 nucleotides agree with TRBD2. Germline V gene lookup returns CDR1 SGHDT and CDR2 YYEEEE. This CDR3 has 18 amino acids. Trimming removed 1 base from V and 12 bases from J; junction bases left unmatched: 22. DNA of the CDR3: TGTGCCAGCAGCTTGTTAGGATATAGCGGGATATTGACAGATATTCAGTATTTT. Translating it yields CASSLLGYSGILTDIQYF.

Comment on this clonotype: Just one base apart from a much larger clone, this may be a read error. The chain has TRBV28 and TRBJ2-7, with TRBD2 matching over 7 bases. The CDR3 length is 13 residues. Germline V lookup: CDR1 MDHEN, CDR2 SYDVKM. The CDR3 region is CAGSGDHAYEQYF. DNA of the CDR3: TGTGCCGGCAGCGGGGACCACGCCTACGAGCAGTACTTC.